This is a list of T cell receptor beta chains from one sample in a study of cytomegalovirus exposure and HLA in healthy donors. Assay: immunoSEQ multiplex PCR; the TCRdb copy retains only in-frame clones and omits some. This sample has some 140,000 clones; 66% occur once, and the top ten carry about 1.5%. Sequenced material: PBMCs. Source of these receptors: a human donor in good health. Both conserved end residues are part of each CDR3. Each record gives: J gene, D gene, V gene, clone size, CDR3 DNA, CDR3 protein. A D gene is named only where the DNA matches it firmly. Part of the rows lack a size; the others show once, few, many or a class for expanded clones.

>TRBJ2-7|.|TRBV7-9|.
TGTGCCAGCAGCTGGGCGAATTACGAGCAGTACTTC
CASSWANYEQYF
>TRBJ2-7|TRBD2|TRBV6-5|.
TGTGCCAGCAGGCCGGGACTAGCGGGAGAGGGGCAGTACTTC
CASRPGLAGEGQYF
>TRBJ2-7|TRBD1|TRBV2|.
TGTGCCAGCAGTGCCCCCGGGACAGGGGGCAACGAGCAGTACTTC
CASSAPGTGGNEQYF
>TRBJ2-7|.|TRBV14|.
TGTGCCAGCAGCCCGCAGGGCTACGAGCAGTACTTC
CASSPQGYEQYF
>TRBJ2-4|.|TRBV5-1|.
TGCGCCAGCAGCCCTGGAGGCGGCACCGGGAGCATTCAGTACTTC
CASSPGGGTGSIQYF
>TRBJ1-2|TRBD1|TRBV5-1|.
TGCGCCAGCAGCCTCCGACAGGACAGGGTGGATGGCTACAACTTC
CASSLRQDRVDGYNF
>TRBJ2-2|TRBD1|TRBV27|.
TGTGCCAGCAGTCCCGGGACAGCGAACACCGGGGAGCTGTTTTTT
CASSPGTANTGELFF
>TRBJ1-5|.|TRBV2|.
TGTGCCAGCAGGGAGAGGACAGAGGCATATCAGCCCCAGCATTTT
CASRERTEAYQPQHF
>TRBJ2-3|.|TRBV19|.
TGTGCCAGTAGTTCCACTGTCAGGGGATACACAGATACGCAGTATTTT
CASSSTVRGYTDTQYF
>TRBJ1-1|.|TRBV28|.
TGTGCCAGCAGTTTGTTGACAGCAAACACTGAAGCTTTCTTT
CASSLLTANTEAFF
>TRBJ2-1|.|TRBV27|.
TGTGCCAGCGGACCGGGAAATTACAATGAGCAGTTCTTC
CASGPGNYNEQFF
>TRBJ1-2|TRBD1|TRBV5-6|.
TGTGCCAGCAGCCCGGGGACAGGGAACTATGGCTACACCTTC
CASSPGTGNYGYTF
>TRBJ2-6|TRBD1|TRBV4-3|.
TGCGCCAGCAGCCAAGACCTGGGACAGGGAAACACTGGGGCCAACGTCCTGACTTTC
CASSQDLGQGNTGANVLTF
>TRBJ1-2|.|TRBV7-5|.
TGTGTCGCGCACCGGTATGGCTACACCTTC
CVAHRYGYTF
>TRBJ2-3|TRBD2|TRBV5-1|.
TGCGCCAGCAGCTTTGGCGGGAGTAGCTCAGATACGCAGTATTTT
CASSFGGSSSDTQYF
>TRBJ2-7|TRBD2|TRBV7-9|.
TGTGCCAGCAGCTCGACTAGCGGGAGCTCCTACGAGCAGTACTTC
CASSSTSGSSYEQYF
>TRBJ2-3|.|TRBV4-3|.
TGCGCCAGCAGCCAAGATCATCGTACGGGAGTAGTCGCAGATACGCAGTATTTT
CASSQDHRTGVVADTQYF
>TRBJ2-4|.|TRBV21-1|few
TGTGCCAGCAGCAAAGTGTTTCGGGACAGGTATGAGGCCAAAAACATTCAGTACTTC
CASSKVFRDRYEAKNIQYF
>TRBJ2-2|.|TRBV29-1|.
TGCAGCGTTGAAAGGGGGAGGGGGGCCGGGGAGCTGTTTTTT
CSVERGRGAGELFF
>TRBJ2-7|.|TRBV4-1|few
TGCGCCAGCAGCCACCAAGGGGGCGGGAGGACCAGGGTCCACGAGCAGTACTTC
CASSHQGGGRTRVHEQYF
>TRBJ1-4|TRBD1|TRBV5-5|.
TGTGCCAGCATCCCGGACAGGGGCATAGAAAAACTGTTTTTT
CASIPDRGIEKLFF
>TRBJ2-7|TRBD1|TRBV15|.
TGTGCCACCAGCAGATCGCCTACAGGGGGCAACGAGCAGTACTTC
CATSRSPTGGNEQYF
>TRBJ2-3|TRBD1|TRBV2|.
TGTGCCAGCAACCGACAGGGGAGCACAGATACGCAGTATTTT
CASNRQGSTDTQYF
>TRBJ1-4|.|TRBV7-9|.
TGTGCCAGCAGCTTAGGAGGGCCGGGGGGTAATGAAAAACTGTTTTTT
CASSLGGPGGNEKLFF
>TRBJ2-7|.|TRBV25-1|.
TGTGCCAGCAGTGAATGGGGGCCCTACGAGCAGTACTTC
CASSEWGPYEQYF
>TRBJ1-1|TRBD1|TRBV5-4|.
TGTGCCAGCAGCTTGGGGAGACAGGGGCGGGACACTGAAGCTTTCTTT
CASSLGRQGRDTEAFF
>TRBJ2-7|TRBD1|TRBV9|.
TGTGCCAGCAGCGTAGTGGGACAGGGGGACGAGCAGTACTTC
CASSVVGQGDEQYF
>TRBJ2-2|TRBD2|TRBV11-3|.
TGTGCCAGCAGCTTATCTAGCGGGAGGAACACCGGGGAGCTGTTTTTT
CASSLSSGRNTGELFF
>TRBJ2-7|.|TRBV27|.
TGTGCCAGCAGTTTTTCCCCAACCTACGAGCAGTACTTC
CASSFSPTYEQYF